One and the same sample provided the 29 T cell receptor beta chains below, sequenced in a study of OX40 agonist ivuxolimab in advanced cancers. Here immunoSEQ multiplex PCR was the method, and the copy in TCRdb shows in-frame clones only, minus some. The table shows roughly 49,000 clones, with roughly 85% occurring only once. The sample was CD4+ or CD8+ T cells sorted from blood, taken in a trial of the OX40 agonist ivuxolimab. The receptors originated from an adult with an advanced solid tumor such as melanoma, head and neck, liver or kidney cancer.

The V gene is TRBV28, the J gene TRBJ1-5; D is unclear. Per germline, CDR1 MDHEN and CDR2 SYDVKM. V dropped 11 bases and J dropped 0 bases, with 14 bases sitting between them. CDR3 length: 14 amino acids. CDR3 loop: CAARGSNSNQPQHF. Here the CDR3 DNA reads TGTGCCGCACGGGGAAGTAATAGCAATCAGCCCCAGCATTTT.

V is TRBV20-1 and J is TRBJ1-1; TRBD1 agrees at 7 bases. The V and J ends lost 3 bases and 7 bases, in that order; junction bases with no gene match: 2. The CDR3 is 11 amino acids. In germline, CDR1 is DFQATT, CDR2 SNEGSKA (reference sequence). CDR3 region: CSASRTGEAFF. CDR3 coding DNA: TGCAGTGCTAGTCGGACAGGTGAAGCTTTCTTT.

This chain joins TRBV18 and TRBJ1-6; 7 positions match TRBD1. Germline CDR1 and CDR2: KGHSH and LQKENI. This CDR3 has 17 amino acids. J was trimmed by 2 bases and V by 4 bases; bases with no gene match: 8. The CDR3 region has the DNA TGTGCCAGCTCACTTGACAGGGCTGGTGCCTATAATTCACCCCTCCACTTT. Its translation is CASSLDRAGAYNSPLHF.

The gene calls are TRBV19 and TRBJ2-6; 8 bases fit TRBD2. CDR1 LNHDA and CDR2 SQIVND come from the germline V gene (reference sequence). Germline trimming cut 7 bases from V and 4 bases from J; bases unmatched to any gene: 9. CDR3 length: 16 residues. The CDR3 here is CASNRGGDAGANVLTF. The DNA for the CDR3 is TGTGCCAGTAATCGGGGGGGCGACGCCGGGGCCAACGTCCTGACTTTC. Using reference TRBV19 and TRBJ2-6 for the parts outside the CDR3, the full variable domain is DGGITQSPKYLFRKEGQNVTLSCEQNLNHDAMYWYRQDPGQGLRLIYYSQIVNDFQKGDIAEGYSVSREKKESFPLTVTSAQKNPTAFYLCASNRGGDAGANVLTFGAGSRLTVL.

V and J are TRBV4-1 and TRBJ1-6; a possible D gene is TRBD1 (6 bases). CDR1 is MGHRA, CDR2 YSYEKL, per germline. The V end lost 4 bases, the J end lost 6 bases, and 13 bases lay between the germline ends. CDR3 length: 15 amino acids. CDR3 nucleotides: TGCGCCAGCAGCCCGGCGACAGGAATTAATTCACCCCTCCACTTT. It specifies CASSPATGINSPLHF.

About this clone itself: The junction differs from germline at one of its ends, possibly a read error. The same CDR3 can be traced to other DNA sequences in this sample. The chain couples TRBV28 to TRBJ1-5; the match to TRBD1 covers 11 bases. The CDR3 runs to 14 residues. Germline values: CDR1 MDHEN, CDR2 SYDVKM. CDR3 nucleotides: TGCGCCAGCACCCGGGACAGGGGGAATCAGCCCCAGCATTTT. It is translated as CASTRDRGNQPQHF.

For the CDR3, the DNA is TGCGCCAGCAGCTTGGAACCTCCCCGGAGTGAGACCCAGTACTTC. This codes for CASSLEPPRSETQYF. The J gene is TRBJ2-5, the V gene TRBV5-1, with D hard to call. The CDR3 runs to 15 residues. V lost 0 bases and J lost 5, with 14 bases in between. The germline gives CDR1 SGHRS, CDR2 YFSETQ.

The chain has TRBV5-6 and TRBJ1-2; no reliable D call. CDR1 is SGHDT, CDR2 YYEEEE, per germline. The CDR3 spans 12 residues. V was clipped by 0 bases and J by 5 bases, with 5 bases between them. The CDR3 spells CASSLGGYGYTF. Written as DNA, the CDR3 is TGTGCCAGCAGCTTGGGAGGTTATGGCTACACCTTC.

CDR3 sequence reads: CASSRTGGDSNQPQHF. The CDR3 nucleotides are TGTGCCAGCTCACGGACAGGGGGCGATAGCAATCAGCCCCAGCATTTT. The chain has TRBV18 and TRBJ1-5, with TRBD1 identical over 11 bases. The V gene's germline CDR1 is KGHSH and CDR2 LQKENI. V was pared by 4 bases and J by 0 bases, with 2 bases of the junction left unmatched. There are 16 residues in the CDR3.

This chain connects TRBV6-5 to TRBJ2-3; D call uncertain. V lost 2 bases and J 0 bases, leaving 9 bases between the germline ends. The germline V gene has CDR1 MNHEY and CDR2 SVGAGI. The CDR3 consists of 15 residues. CDR3 protein: CASSYQAPSTDTQYF. As DNA, the CDR3 is TGTGCCAGCAGTTACCAAGCACCTAGCACAGATACGCAGTATTTT.

The rearrangement links TRBV28 to TRBJ2-7; unclear D gene. This CDR3 comprises 12 residues. Germline V CDR1 and CDR2: MDHEN, SYDVKM. Trimming cost V 2 bases and J 5 bases, with 7 bases left between them. CDR3 region: CASSLLGNEQYF. The CDR3 DNA sequence: TGTGCCAGCAGTTTACTAGGGAACGAGCAGTACTTC.

This clone was seen only a few times. V usage is TRBV7-2 and J usage is TRBJ1-5; TRBD1 matches at 7 bases. Germline CDR1 SGHTA, CDR2 FQGNSA. Losses at the gene ends were 5 bases for V and 2 bases for J; bases not matched to a gene: 15. CDR3 size: 18 residues. The CDR3 nucleotides read TGTGCCAGCAGCCGGACAGGTCACAATACCGGGGGCAATCAGCCCCAGCATTTT. Its protein is CASSRTGHNTGGNQPQHF.

CDR3 sequence reads: CASSSTGSSGNTIYF. CDR3 DNA: TGTGCCAGCAGCTCCACCGGGAGCTCTGGAAACACCATATATTTT. The V and J genes are TRBV7-2 and TRBJ1-3, with D uncertain. Germline CDR1 reads SGHTA; CDR2 reads FQGNSA. Deletions cut 4 bases from V and 0 bases from J, with 10 bases between. This CDR3 comprises 15 residues.

The V gene is TRBV4-1, the J gene TRBJ2-3; D is uncertain. Trimming took 0 bases from V and 10 from J, leaving 8 bases between them. Germline-derived CDR1 and CDR2 are MGHRA and YSYEKL. The CDR3 is made up of 12 amino acids. CDR3 residues: CASSQDYYSQYF. The DNA for the CDR3 is TGCGCCAGCAGCCAAGACTACTACTCGCAGTATTTT.

This clone was picked up one time. The CDR3 nucleotides read TGTGCCAGCAGTTTAAGGTTTAGGGAGGAGACCCAGTACTTC. Protein: CASSLRFREETQYF. The V call is TRBV28, the J call TRBJ2-5; possible D gene TRBD2, 5 bases. Germline loops: CDR1 MDHEN, CDR2 SYDVKM. The CDR3 covers 14 residues. The V gene lost 2 bases and the J gene lost 5 bases, with 12 bases spanning the gap.

In nucleotides, the CDR3 is TGTGCCAGCAGCTTAGCCTCGGCCGGGGGCACTGAAGCTTTCTTT. The encoded protein is CASSLASAGGTEAFF. The V call is TRBV7-9, the J call TRBJ1-1, with D tentatively TRBD1 (5 bases). The germline gives CDR1 SEHNR, CDR2 FQNEAQ (reference sequence). This CDR3 comprises 15 residues. With 0 bases removed from V and 4 bases from J, the gap between germline ends came to 12 bases.

The V and J genes are TRBV28 and TRBJ2-1; TRBD2 aligns across 12 bases. The germline CDR1 and CDR2 sequences are MDHEN and SYDVKM. V was pared by 4 bases and J by 2 bases, with 3 bases of the junction left unmatched. CDR3 length: 16 residues. The chain's CDR3 is CASSSPSGRAYNEQFF. The CDR3 DNA reads TGTGCCAGCAGTTCCCCTAGCGGGAGGGCCTACAATGAGCAGTTCTTC.

The table lists this clone with a few counts. The rearrangement links TRBV2 to TRBJ2-1; D might be TRBD2 (5 bases). CDR3 length: 11 residues. Germline V gene data show CDR1 as SNHLY and CDR2 as FYNNEI. Trimming removed 6 bases at V and 5 bases at J, with 5 bases between. CDR3 nucleotide sequence: TGTGCCAGCAGCGGGGACAATGAGCAGTTCTTC. Amino acids: CASSGDNEQFF.

A word on this clone: A junction end diverges from the germline sequence, so it may reflect a read error. The rearrangement uses TRBV19 and TRBJ2-5; D is ambiguous. Per the germline V gene, CDR1 is LNHDA and CDR2 is SQIVND (reference sequence). The CDR3 covers 13 residues. CDR3 nucleotide sequence: TGTGCCAGCAGTATTTCCCCCTCGGGGACCCAGTACTTC. Encoded protein: CASSISPSGTQYF.

This clone was picked up a small number of times. The genes are TRBV5-4 and TRBJ2-3; TRBD1 is a possible D gene (6 bases). The CDR3 is made up of 14 amino acids. Germline CDR1 SGHNT, CDR2 YYREEE (reference sequence). Between the trimmed V and J ends, which lost 4 bases and 1 base, there was a span of 10 bases. The CDR3 spells CASSEQGGTDTQYF. The CDR3 region has the DNA TGTGCCAGCAGCGAACAGGGAGGCACAGATACGCAGTATTTT.

The chain employs TRBV5-6 and TRBJ2-3; a weak D match, TRBD2 (6 bases). The germline V gene has CDR1 SGHDT and CDR2 YYEEEE. This CDR3 has 13 residues. V was clipped by 4 bases and J by 4 bases, with 10 bases between them. In DNA form, the CDR3 reads TGTGCCAGCAGCAGAGCTAGCGCAGATACGCAGTATTTT. Encoded protein: CASSRASADTQYF.

This chain connects TRBV18 to TRBJ2-7, with TRBD1 identical over 9 bases. This CDR3 region has 13 residues. The junction had 1 base not matched to a gene; V was cut back by 3 bases and J by 4 bases. The germline V gene has CDR1 KGHSH and CDR2 LQKENI. In DNA, the CDR3 is TGTGCCAGCTCACCGGGGACAGGGTACGAGCAGTACTTC. Translating it yields CASSPGTGYEQYF.

On this clone: Other nucleotide sequences from this sample produce the same CDR3. This chain joins TRBV18 and TRBJ1-1; D unresolved. The CDR3 length is 14 residues. Germline loops: CDR1 KGHSH, CDR2 LQKENI. Trimming shortened V by 0 bases and J by 1 base, and 6 bases separated the two germline ends. CDR3 loop: CASSPPEQNTEAFF. CDR3 nucleotide sequence: TGTGCCAGCTCACCACCGGAGCAGAACACTGAAGCTTTCTTT.

In regard to this clone: Other nucleotide sequences from this sample produce the same CDR3. J is TRBJ2-3 and V is TRBV7-3; D is ambiguous. V was cut by 6 bases and J by 4 bases, with 14 bases left in between. This CDR3 is built from 14 residues. The germline V gene encodes CDR1 SGHTA and CDR2 FQGTGA. This CDR3 is CASSLGRAADTQYF. The CDR3 DNA sequence: TGTGCCAGCAGTCTAGGACGTGCGGCAGATACGCAGTATTTT.

In DNA form, the CDR3 reads TGTGCCAGCAGCTTGGACCACCAAACGGGGGCGGCTTTCTTT. It yields the protein CASSLDHQTGAAFF. J is TRBJ1-1 and V is TRBV7-3, with D possibly being TRBD1 (6 bases). Trimming left V 3 bases short and J 11 bases short, with 19 bases between. The CDR3 is made up of 14 amino acids. Germline lookup yields CDR1 SGHTA and CDR2 FQGTGA.

This chain joins TRBV5-6 and TRBJ2-7; D may be TRBD1 (6 bases). This CDR3 has 12 residues. Trimming took 4 bases from V and 3 from J, leaving 8 bases between them. The germline V gene encodes CDR1 SGHDT and CDR2 YYEEEE. CDR3 sequence (DNA): TGTGCCAGCAGCCGGACAGTCTACGAGCAGTACTTC. This encodes CASSRTVYEQYF.

The chain recombines TRBV20-1 with TRBJ2-3; no definite D call. V lost 3 bases and J lost 6, with 7 bases in between. Germline V CDR1 and CDR2: DFQATT, SNEGSKA (reference sequence). There are 11 residues in the CDR3. CDR3 loop: CSARGSDTQYF. Here the CDR3 DNA reads TGCAGTGCTAGGGGTAGTGATACGCAGTATTTT.

V and J are TRBV29-1 and TRBJ2-2; 9 nucleotides align to TRBD2. The CDR3 spans 17 residues. The germline V gene encodes CDR1 SQVTM and CDR2 ANQGSEA. V dropped 0 bases and J dropped 6; count of bases not matched to a gene: 11. CDR3 bases: TGCAGCGTTGAAGATCTCGGTAGCGGGAGAGTGGCCGGGGAGCTGTTTTTT. Protein: CSVEDLGSGRVAGELFF.

The rearrangement joins TRBV29-1 to TRBJ2-3, with D unclear. V gave up 4 bases and J gave up 6 bases, with 11 bases separating them. Germline V gives CDR1 SQVTM, CDR2 ANQGSEA. The CDR3 sequence is 12 residues long. The CDR3 loop reads CSVGTERDTQYF. The CDR3, as DNA: TGCAGCGTTGGTACCGAAAGGGATACGCAGTATTTT.